This T cell receptor beta chain emerged from a study of human thymus T cells. Study results and caveats: Biased V and J segment usage appeared in thymus and peripheral blood.

Germline V gene data show CDR1 as SGHTA and CDR2 as FQGTGA. The CDR3 is made up of 14 amino acids. Trimming stripped 3 bases from V and 1 base from J, with 8 bases between. Sequencing used immunoSEQ multiplex PCR; TCRdb keeps in-frame clones, though not all of them. The table has 46,000 or so clones, 95% seen once. Samples came from healthy Finnish infants during open corrective cardiac surgery. During surgery, about 0.45-1 mL peripheral blood was drawn from four of eight donors. Concerning this clone: Its antigen is unknown.

This TCR was sampled from a girl under three years old with a congenital heart defect but otherwise immunologically healthy. The V call is TRBV7-3, the J call TRBJ2-3; D remains ambiguous. What was sequenced was blood. The CDR3 DNA reads as TGTGCCAGCAGCTTGGGTCCACGCACAGATACGCAGTATTTT. It translates to CASSLGPRTDTQYF. Full variable domain (remainder filled in from reference TRBV7-3 and TRBJ2-3): GAGVSQTPSNKVTEKGKYVELRCDPISGHTALYWYRQSLGQGPEFLIYFQGTGAADDSGLPNDRFFAVRPEGSVSTLKIQRTERGDSAVYLCASSLGPRTDTQYFGPGTRLTVL.